What follows is one T cell receptor (beta chain) and its context. Its antigen is still unknown. The sample belongs to a study of cytomegalovirus exposure and HLA in healthy donors. General study findings and limits: Earlier findings revealed that most TCR beta V segments proved productive either about 90% or about 30% of the time.

The donors were healthy bone marrow donors. The PCR had 60 Vbeta and 13 Jbeta primers. TCRdb's copy holds only in-frame clones and misses some; the assay was immunoSEQ multiplex PCR. The sample lists about 110,000 clones, around 70% occurring once. Germline V gives CDR1 GTSNPN, CDR2 SVGIG (reference sequence). V shed 5 bases and J shed 9 bases, with 14 bases lying between them. This CDR3 contains 12 residues. The genes are TRBV30 and TRBJ1-3; D may be TRBD1 (6 bases). Source material: PBMCs. This receptor was taken from a man aged 30-40 years in good health and CMV-seropositive. The CDR3 sequence is CAWSGVTTTIYF. CDR3 DNA: TGTGCCTGGTCAGGGGTTACCACCACCATATATTTT. The full variable domain, in which reference TRBV30 and TRBJ1-3 provide the parts outside the CDR3, is SQTIHQWPATLVQPVGSPLSLECTVEGTSNPNLYWYRQAAGRGLQLLFYSVGIGQISSEVPQNLSASRPQDRQFILSSKKLLLSDSGFYLCAWSGVTTTIYFGEGSWLTVV.